Detailed here is one T cell receptor (beta chain). This sample was included in a study of blood T cell repertoires in COVID-19. Looking at the study overall: Some COVID-19 samples were acute and others convalescent; all came from the United States, Italy and Spain. T cells, B-cell-depleted T cells, or PBMCs supplied cDNA or gDNA.

As processed by the authors: Amplification from reference gene primers served as the basis for estimated nucleated cell counts. Some clones are missing from TCRdb's copy, which holds only in-frame ones; the method was immunoSEQ multiplex PCR. V and J calls and clone size follow that table, whereas D and trimming were derived from the DNA. The top ten hold 7.8% of the sample, which has fewer than 250,000 clones, 82% seen once. Enrolled during active infection, Seattle patients were then followed longitudinally. The sequence was obtained from a woman aged 60-70 years with COVID-19, enrolled during active disease. Input material: peripheral blood.

The CDR3 loop is CATSRGLRDRGAEQYF. The CDR3 DNA is TGTGCCACCAGCAGGGGCCTCCGGGACAGGGGAGCCGAGCAGTACTTC. The rearrangement links TRBV15 to TRBJ2-7; 10 bases agree with TRBD1. After removal of 3 bases from V and 6 bases from J, the junction contained 11 bases not matched to a gene. The length of the CDR3 is 16 residues. Germline loops: CDR1 LNHNV, CDR2 YYDKDF (reference sequence).